This paragraph reports one TCR beta chain. As originally analysed: Quantification of nucleated cells was approximated via reference gene primer amplification. Some clones are missing from TCRdb's copy, which holds only in-frame ones; the method was immunoSEQ multiplex PCR. V, J and clone size are those of that table, while D and trimming were read from the DNA. Of roughly 290,000 clones listed, 80% to 90% are singletons. The source of the sample is a study of blood T cell repertoires in COVID-19. On the study more broadly: Spain, Italy and the United States supplied samples that represented acute and convalescent COVID-19. Sources were T cells, B-cell-depleted T cells, or PBMCs; the material itself was cDNA or gDNA.

Germline CDR1 SQVTM, CDR2 ANQGSEA. Trimming pared 7 bases from V and 4 bases from J, leaving 16 bases between. This CDR3 has 13 amino acids. The rearrangement links TRBV29-1 to TRBJ1-2; D call uncertain. Sequenced sample: peripheral blood. This TCR was sampled from a man younger than 45 with acute or convalescent COVID-19. The CDR3 spells CSASQALGYGYTF. The CDR3 bases are TGCAGCGCATCTCAGGCCCTCGGCTATGGCTACACCTTC.